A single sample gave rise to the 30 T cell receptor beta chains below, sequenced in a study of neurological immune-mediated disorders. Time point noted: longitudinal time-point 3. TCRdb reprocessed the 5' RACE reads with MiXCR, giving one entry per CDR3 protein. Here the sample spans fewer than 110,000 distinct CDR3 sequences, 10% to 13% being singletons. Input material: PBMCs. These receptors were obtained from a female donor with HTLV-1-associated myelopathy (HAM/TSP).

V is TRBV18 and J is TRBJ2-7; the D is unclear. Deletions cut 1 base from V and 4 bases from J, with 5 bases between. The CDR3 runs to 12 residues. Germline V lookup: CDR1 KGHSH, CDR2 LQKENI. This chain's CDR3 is CASSPHLYEQYF. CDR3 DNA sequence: TGTGCCAGCTCACCACATCTGTACGAGCAGTACTTC.

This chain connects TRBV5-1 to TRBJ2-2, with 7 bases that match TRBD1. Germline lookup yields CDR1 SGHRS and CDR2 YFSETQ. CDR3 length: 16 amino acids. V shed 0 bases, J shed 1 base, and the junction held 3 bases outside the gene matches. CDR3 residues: CASSLVGTVNTGELFF. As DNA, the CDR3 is TGCGCCAGCAGCTTGGTTGGGACAGTGAACACCGGGGAGCTGTTTTTT.

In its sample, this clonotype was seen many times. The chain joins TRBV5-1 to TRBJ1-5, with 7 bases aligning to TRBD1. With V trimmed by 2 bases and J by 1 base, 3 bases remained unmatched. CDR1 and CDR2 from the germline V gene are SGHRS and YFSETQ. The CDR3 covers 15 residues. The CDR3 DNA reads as TGCGCCAGCAGCTTTACAGGGGACAGCAATCAGCCCCAGCATTTT. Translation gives CASSFTGDSNQPQHF.

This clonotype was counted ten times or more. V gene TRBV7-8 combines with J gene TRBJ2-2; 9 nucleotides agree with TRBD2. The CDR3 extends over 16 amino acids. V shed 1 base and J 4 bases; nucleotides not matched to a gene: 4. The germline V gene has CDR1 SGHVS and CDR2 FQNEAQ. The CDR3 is CASSLVPRGGTGELFF. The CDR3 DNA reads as TGTGCCAGCAGCTTAGTTCCGCGGGGGGGCACCGGGGAGCTGTTTTTT.

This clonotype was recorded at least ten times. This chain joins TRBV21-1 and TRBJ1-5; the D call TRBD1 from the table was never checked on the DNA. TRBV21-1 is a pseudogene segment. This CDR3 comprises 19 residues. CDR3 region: CASSKALVNGDRVTQPQHF. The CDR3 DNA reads TGTGCCAGCAGCAAAGCGCTTGTGAACGGGGACAGGGTCACTCAGCCCCAGCATTTT.

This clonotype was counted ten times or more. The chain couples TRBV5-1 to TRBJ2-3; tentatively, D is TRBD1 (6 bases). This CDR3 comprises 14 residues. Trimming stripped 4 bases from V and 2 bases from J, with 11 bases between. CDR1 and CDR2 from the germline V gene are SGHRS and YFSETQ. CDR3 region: CASSGGASTDTQYF. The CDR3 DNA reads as TGCGCCAGCAGCGGGGGCGCGTCCACAGATACGCAGTATTTT.

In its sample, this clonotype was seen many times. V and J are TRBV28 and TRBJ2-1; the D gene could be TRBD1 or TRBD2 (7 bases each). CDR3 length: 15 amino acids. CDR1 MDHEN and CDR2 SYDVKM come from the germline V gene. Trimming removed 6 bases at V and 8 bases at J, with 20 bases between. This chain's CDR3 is CASRSQGRGSDEQFF. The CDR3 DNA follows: TGTGCCAGCAGATCACAGGGGAGGGGGTCCGATGAGCAGTTCTTC. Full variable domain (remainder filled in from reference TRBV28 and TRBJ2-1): DVKVTQSSRYLVKRTGEKVFLECVQDMDHENMFWYRQDPGLGLRLIYFSYDVKMKEKGDIPEGYSVSREKKERFSLILESASTNQTSMYLCASRSQGRGSDEQFFGPGTRLTVL.

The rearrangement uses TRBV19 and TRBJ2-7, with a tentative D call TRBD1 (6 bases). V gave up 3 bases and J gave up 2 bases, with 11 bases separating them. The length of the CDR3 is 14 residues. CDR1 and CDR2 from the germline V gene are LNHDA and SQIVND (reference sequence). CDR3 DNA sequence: TGTGCCAGTAGTATCCCTGACAGGCCCTACGAGCAGTACTTC. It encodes CASSIPDRPYEQYF.

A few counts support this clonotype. CDR3 DNA sequence: TGCGCCAGCAGCTTGACCGGGACAGGGGTTTACGAGCAGTACTTC. Residues: CASSLTGTGVYEQYF. The chain uses TRBV5-1 and TRBJ2-7; 10 bases are a match to TRBD1. V lost 1 base and J lost 4; bases outside the gene matches: 5. Germline V CDR1 and CDR2: SGHRS, YFSETQ. This CDR3 region has 15 residues.

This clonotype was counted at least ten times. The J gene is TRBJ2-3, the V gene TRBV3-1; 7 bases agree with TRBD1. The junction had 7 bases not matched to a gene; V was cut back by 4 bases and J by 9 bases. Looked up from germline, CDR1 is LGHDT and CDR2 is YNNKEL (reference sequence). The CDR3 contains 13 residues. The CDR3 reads CASSLPGTVTQYF. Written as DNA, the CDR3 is TGTGCCAGCAGCCTCCCCGGGACAGTAACGCAGTATTTT.

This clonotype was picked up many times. CDR3: CASTTNNQPQHF. CDR3 DNA: TGTGCCAGCACCACGAATAATCAGCCCCAGCATTTT. V usage is TRBV28 and J usage is TRBJ1-5, with no clear D. The CDR3 has 12 residues. Germline CDR1 reads MDHEN; CDR2 reads SYDVKM. Trimming removed 7 bases from V and 4 bases from J, with 8 bases in between.

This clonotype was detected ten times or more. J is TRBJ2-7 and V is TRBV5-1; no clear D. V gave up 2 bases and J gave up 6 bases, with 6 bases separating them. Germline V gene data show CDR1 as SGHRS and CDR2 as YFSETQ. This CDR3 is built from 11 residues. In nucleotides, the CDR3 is TGCGCCAGCAGCTTAGGTCCCGAGCAGTACTTC. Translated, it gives CASSLGPEQYF.

This CDR3 reads CASGDRENYNEQFF. The CDR3, as DNA: TGCGCCAGCGGAGACAGGGAGAACTACAATGAGCAGTTCTTC. The V call is TRBV5-1, the J call TRBJ2-1; 7 nucleotides align to TRBD1. The CDR3 consists of 14 residues. Germline-derived CDR1 and CDR2 are SGHRS and YFSETQ. Losses at the gene ends were 7 bases for V and 3 bases for J; bases not matched to a gene: 7.

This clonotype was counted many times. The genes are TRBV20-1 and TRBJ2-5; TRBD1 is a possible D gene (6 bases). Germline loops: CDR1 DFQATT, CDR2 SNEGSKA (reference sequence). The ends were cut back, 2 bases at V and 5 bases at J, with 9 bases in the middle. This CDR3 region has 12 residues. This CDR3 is CSARTGSETQYF. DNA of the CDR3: TGCAGTGCTAGAACAGGGTCGGAGACCCAGTACTTC.

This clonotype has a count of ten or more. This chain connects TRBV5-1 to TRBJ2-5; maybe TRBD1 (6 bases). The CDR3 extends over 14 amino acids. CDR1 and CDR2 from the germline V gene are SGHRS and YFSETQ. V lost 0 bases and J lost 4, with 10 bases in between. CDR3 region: CASSLEGRGETQYF. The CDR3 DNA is TGCGCCAGCAGCTTGGAGGGCAGGGGAGAGACCCAGTACTTC. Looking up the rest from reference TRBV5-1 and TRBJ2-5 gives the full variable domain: KAGVTQTPRYLIKTRGQQVTLSCSPISGHRSVSWYQQTPGQGLQFLFEYFSETQRNKGNFPGRFSGRQFSNSRSEMNVSTLELGDSALYLCASSLEGRGETQYFGPGTRLLVL.

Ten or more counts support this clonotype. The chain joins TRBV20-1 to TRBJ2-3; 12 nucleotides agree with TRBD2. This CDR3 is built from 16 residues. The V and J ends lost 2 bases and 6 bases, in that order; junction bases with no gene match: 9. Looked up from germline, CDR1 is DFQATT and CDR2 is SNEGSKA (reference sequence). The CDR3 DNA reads TGCAGTGCTAGAAAGCTAGCGGGGGGGCCCCCCGATACGCAGTATTTT. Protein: CSARKLAGGPPDTQYF.

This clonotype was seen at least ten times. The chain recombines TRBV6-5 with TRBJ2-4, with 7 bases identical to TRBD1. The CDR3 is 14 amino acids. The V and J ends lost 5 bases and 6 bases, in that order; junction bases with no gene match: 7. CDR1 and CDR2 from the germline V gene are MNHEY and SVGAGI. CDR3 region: CASSPEGAGNIQYF. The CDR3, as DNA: TGTGCCAGCAGTCCCGAGGGGGCGGGAAACATTCAGTACTTC.

CDR3 nucleotides: TGCAGTGCTATAACAGGGATCGAGCAGTACTTC. Amino acids: CSAITGIEQYF. The chain is built from TRBV20-1 and TRBJ2-7; TRBD1 might be the D (6 bases). CDR3 length: 11 residues. Trimming took off 4 bases at V and 6 bases at J, with 10 bases between the two ends. Germline CDR1 and CDR2: DFQATT and SNEGSKA (reference sequence).

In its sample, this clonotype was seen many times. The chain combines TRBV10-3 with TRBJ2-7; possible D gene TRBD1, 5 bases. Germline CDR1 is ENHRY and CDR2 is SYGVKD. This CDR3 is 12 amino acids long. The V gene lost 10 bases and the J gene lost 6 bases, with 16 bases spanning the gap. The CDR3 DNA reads TGTGCCACACAGGTTCCACCCAGCGAGCAGTACTTC. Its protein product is CATQVPPSEQYF.

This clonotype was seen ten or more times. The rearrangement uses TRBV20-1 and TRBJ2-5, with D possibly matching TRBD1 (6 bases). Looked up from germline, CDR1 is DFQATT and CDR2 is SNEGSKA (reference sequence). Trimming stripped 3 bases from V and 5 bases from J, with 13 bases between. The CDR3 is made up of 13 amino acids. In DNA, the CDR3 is TGCAGTGCTAGCCGTGAGACAGGCGAGACCCAGTACTTC. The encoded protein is CSASRETGETQYF.

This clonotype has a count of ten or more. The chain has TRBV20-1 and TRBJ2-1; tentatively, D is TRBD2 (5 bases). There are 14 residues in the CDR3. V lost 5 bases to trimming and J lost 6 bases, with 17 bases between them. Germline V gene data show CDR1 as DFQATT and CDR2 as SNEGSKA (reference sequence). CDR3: CSAPRSTRGNEQFF. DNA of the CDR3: TGCAGTGCTCCCAGATCAACCCGGGGCAATGAGCAGTTCTTC.

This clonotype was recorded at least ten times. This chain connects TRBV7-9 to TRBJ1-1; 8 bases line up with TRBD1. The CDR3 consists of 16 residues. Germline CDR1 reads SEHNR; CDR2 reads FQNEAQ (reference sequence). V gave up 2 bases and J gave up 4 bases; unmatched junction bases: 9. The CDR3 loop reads CASSLTGAGGSTEAFF. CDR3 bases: TGTGCCAGCAGCTTAACTGGGGCAGGGGGCTCCACTGAAGCTTTCTTT.

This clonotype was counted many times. The CDR3 DNA is TGTGCCAGCAGTGAGACCTACGAGCAGTACTTC. Its protein product is CASSETYEQYF. This chain uses TRBV12-3 or TRBV12-4 with TRBJ2-7, with D uncertain. CDR3 length: 11 amino acids. Trimming cost V 5 bases and J 2 bases, with 4 bases left between them.

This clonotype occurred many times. For the CDR3, the DNA is TGTGCCAGCAGCCAAAGGGGTGGGGCCAACGTCCTGACTTTC. It translates to CASSQRGGANVLTF. The chain combines TRBV3-1 with TRBJ2-6; maybe TRBD1 (5 bases). CDR1 LGHDT and CDR2 YNNKEL come from the germline V gene (reference sequence). This CDR3 is built from 14 residues. Trimming pared 2 bases from V and 3 bases from J, leaving 5 bases between.

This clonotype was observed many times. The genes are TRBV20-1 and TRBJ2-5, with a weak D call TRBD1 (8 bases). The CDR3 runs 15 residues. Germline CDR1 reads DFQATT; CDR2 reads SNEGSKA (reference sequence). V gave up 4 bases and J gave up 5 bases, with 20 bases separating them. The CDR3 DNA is TGCAGTGCTACGGGGGGAGGACAGGGTCGGGAGACCCAGTACTTC. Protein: CSATGGGQGRETQYF.

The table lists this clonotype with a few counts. CDR3 protein: CASSYQGGVEKLFF. CDR3 nucleotides: TGTGCCAGCAGTTACCAAGGGGGTGTAGAAAAACTGTTTTTT. This chain uses TRBV6-2 or TRBV6-3 with TRBJ1-4, with D perhaps TRBD1 (6 bases). Germline V lookup: CDR1 MNHEY, CDR2 SVGEGT. This CDR3 is 14 amino acids long. V lost 2 bases, J lost 8 bases, and 12 bases lay in between.

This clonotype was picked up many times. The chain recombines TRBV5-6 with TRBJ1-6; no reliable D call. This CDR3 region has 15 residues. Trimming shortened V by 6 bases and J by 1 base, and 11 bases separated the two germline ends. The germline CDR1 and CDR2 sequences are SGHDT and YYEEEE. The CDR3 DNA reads TGTGCCAGCACCTCTTTGGGGTCCTATAATTCACCCCTCCACTTT. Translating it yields CASTSLGSYNSPLHF.

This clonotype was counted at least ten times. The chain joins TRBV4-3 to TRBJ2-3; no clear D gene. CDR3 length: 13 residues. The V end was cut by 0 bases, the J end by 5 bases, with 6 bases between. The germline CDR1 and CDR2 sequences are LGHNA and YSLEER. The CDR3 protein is CASSQDQGDTQYF. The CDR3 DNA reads TGCGCCAGCAGCCAAGATCAAGGAGATACGCAGTATTTT.

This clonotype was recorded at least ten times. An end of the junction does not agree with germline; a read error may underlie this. The CDR3 spells CSAREGIQEHGF. The CDR3 DNA reads TGCAGTGCTAGAGAAGGTATACAGGAGCATGGGTTT. This chain links TRBV20-1 with TRBJ2-3, with D tentatively TRBD1 (5 bases). This CDR3 is 12 amino acids long. The germline V gene has CDR1 DFQATT and CDR2 SNEGSKA (reference sequence).

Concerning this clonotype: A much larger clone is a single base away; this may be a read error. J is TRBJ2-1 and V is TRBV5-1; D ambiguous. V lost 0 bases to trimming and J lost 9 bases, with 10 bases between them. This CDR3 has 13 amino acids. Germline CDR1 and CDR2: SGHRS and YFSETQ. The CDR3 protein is CASSLAAWPEQFF. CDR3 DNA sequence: TGCGCCAGCAGCTTGGCCGCATGGCCTGAGCAGTTCTTC.